The rows below give T cell receptor beta chains drawn from one sample of a study of T-cell reconstitution after alpha-beta-depleted transplantation in children. A single record per CDR3 protein comes from TCRdb applying MiXCR to the PCR reads. The top ten clones hold about 13% of a sample with more than 150,000 distinct CDR3 sequences, roughly 14% of them seen once. This sample comprised PBMCs from the stem cell graft donor, obtained from the stem cell graft. The receptors stem from a human donor who donated a stem cell graft to a child with acute lymphoblastic leukemia. CDR3s include the opening cysteine and the closing phenylalanine or tryptophan. Each record gives: clone size, D gene, V gene, J gene, CDR3 protein, CDR3 DNA. The D gene is left open where the match is weak. For some rows the clone size is stated as once, few or many, or as a class when expanded; others skip it.

few	TRBD1	TRBV12-3/TRBV12-4	TRBJ1-1	CASSLSHRGRKAEAFF	TGTGCCAGCAGCTTATCTCACAGGGGGCGCAAAGCTGAAGCTTTCTTT
many	NA	TRBV5-1	TRBJ2-3	CASSPAGVHSTDTQYF	TGCGCCAGCAGCCCTGCTGGGGTCCACAGCACAGATACGCAGTATTTT
NA	NA	TRBV6-1	TRBJ1-3	CASIDPASGNTIYF	TGTGCCAGCATTGATCCAGCCTCTGGAAACACCATATATTTT
many	NA	TRBV20-1	TRBJ1-2	CSARTDGDYGYTF	TGCAGTGCTAGGACGGACGGCGACTATGGCTACACCTTC
many	NA	TRBV5-4	TRBJ2-6	CASSLGVGPGRGSGANVLTF	TGTGCCAGCAGCTTGGGAGTTGGACCCGGCAGGGGTTCCGGGGCCAACGTCCTGACTTTC
few	TRBD1	TRBV5-1	TRBJ2-4	CASSSGQGAMKNSQYF	TGCGCCAGCAGCTCTGGACAGGGGGCTATGAAAAACAGTCAGTACTTC
NA	NA	TRBV20-1	TRBJ2-3	CSARPGTSTDTQYF	TGCAGTGCTAGACCGGGTACTAGCACAGATACGCAGTATTTT
many	NA	TRBV6-1	TRBJ2-7	CASSLRGLSTYEQYF	TGTGCCAGCAGTCTCCGGGGACTCTCCACCTACGAGCAGTACTTC
many	NA	TRBV12-3/TRBV12-4	TRBJ1-2	CASSLNYFLGPPTGYTF	TGTGCCAGCAGCCTAAATTATTTCCTCGGTCCCCCCACGGGCTACACCTTC
many	NA	TRBV7-8	TRBJ1-6	CASSLGGGSSYNSPLHF	TGTGCCAGCAGCTTAGGCGGTGGCAGCTCCTATAATTCACCCCTCCACTTT
many	NA	TRBV29-1	TRBJ2-3	CSVLGRRSTDTQYF	TGCAGCGTTTTAGGGAGACGGAGCACAGATACGCAGTATTTT
many	NA	TRBV6-5	TRBJ1-3	CASSYSGDGNTIYF	TGTGCCAGCAGTTATTCTGGGGATGGAAACACCATATATTTT
many	TRBD2	TRBV3-1	TRBJ2-1	CASSLPLAGANEQFF	TGTGCCAGCAGCCTACCGCTAGCGGGGGCCAATGAGCAGTTCTTC
many	TRBD1	TRBV7-8	TRBJ2-3	CASSLIRQGAITQYF	TGTGCCAGCAGCTTAATACGACAGGGGGCGATTACGCAGTATTTT
many	NA	TRBV5-1	TRBJ2-1	CASSLEPGRSFF	TGCGCCAGCAGCTTGGAACCAGGTCGGTCTTTCTTC
NA	NA	TRBV5-6	TRBJ2-5	CASSPLGEEETQYF	TGTGCCAGCAGCCCCCTGGGGGAGGAAGAGACCCAGTACTTC
many	NA	TRBV7-8	TRBJ2-5	CASSLSGFETQYF	TGTGCCAGCAGCTTATCAGGGTTCGAGACCCAGTACTTC
NA	NA	TRBV20-1	TRBJ1-5	CSASPRGSNQPQHF	TGCAGTGCTAGCCCCCGGGGTAGCAATCAGCCCCAGCATTTT
many	TRBD1	TRBV18	TRBJ1-2	CASSPRSRDRGRLNYGYTF	TGTGCCAGCTCACCGCGATCCCGGGACAGGGGCCGCCTGAACTATGGCTACACCTTC
many	NA	TRBV20-1	TRBJ2-3	CSARDLNRFSDTQYF	TGCAGTGCTAGAGACCTAAATAGATTTTCCGATACGCAGTATTTT
many	TRBD2	TRBV11-3	TRBJ2-2	CASSPPLAGVAGELFF	TGTGCCAGCAGCCCCCCCCTAGCGGGAGTGGCCGGGGAGCTGTTTTTT
many	TRBD2	TRBV5-5	TRBJ2-7	CASSRTSGSGEQYF	TGTGCCAGCAGCAGGACTAGCGGGAGTGGCGAGCAGTACTTC
many	TRBD1	TRBV12-3/TRBV12-4	TRBJ2-2	CASSAGQGDMNTGELFF	TGTGCCAGCAGCGCAGGACAGGGGGACATGAACACCGGGGAGCTGTTTTTT
many	NA	TRBV9	TRBJ2-5	CASSGLQETQYF	TGTGCCAGCAGCGGACTCCAAGAGACCCAGTACTTC
many	NA	TRBV20-1	TRBJ1-3	CSALRGFGNTIYF	TGCAGCGCGTTGCGGGGGTTTGGAAACACCATATATTTT
few	NA	TRBV4-1	TRBJ2-2	CASSQGWGTGELFF	TGCGCCAGCAGCCAAGGTTGGGGCACCGGGGAGCTGTTTTTT
many	NA	TRBV20-1	TRBJ2-6	CSASFSGANVLTF	TGCAGTGCTTCCTTTAGTGGGGCCAACGTCCTGACTTTC